Below are 30 T cell receptor beta chains sequenced from a single sample in a study of radiotherapy plus CTLA-4 blockade in lung cancer. Clones were sequenced by immunoSEQ multiplex PCR, and TCRdb holds only the in-frame ones, with some missing. The repertoire holds 35,000 to 40,000 clones, with 80% to 90% as singletons. The sequences come from peripheral blood, collected from a patient treated with radiotherapy plus ipilimumab. The receptors originated from a human donor with non-small cell lung cancer whose response to radiotherapy plus ipilimumab could not be evaluated.

This chain uses TRBV5-1 with TRBJ2-2; D might be TRBD2 (6 bases). CDR1 and CDR2 from the germline V gene are SGHRS and YFSETQ. V lost 2 bases and J 7 bases, leaving 15 bases between the germline ends. The CDR3 is 15 amino acids. The CDR3 DNA sequence: TGCGCCAGCAGCTTTTCCGGCGGAGGGAGCGGGGAGCTGTTTTTT. It specifies CASSFSGGGSGELFF.

The rearrangement joins TRBV11-2 to TRBJ2-1; the match to TRBD2 covers 11 bases. J gave up 4 bases and V 5 bases, and 7 bases lay outside the gene matches. The CDR3 has 16 amino acids. Germline CDR1 reads SGHAT; CDR2 reads FQNNGV. The CDR3 sequence is CASSRMTSGTYNEQFF. CDR3 DNA sequence: TGTGCCAGCAGCCGCATGACTAGCGGGACGTACAATGAGCAGTTCTTC.

This clone was seen a handful of times. V is TRBV18 and J is TRBJ2-4, with D perhaps TRBD2 (5 bases). CDR1 and CDR2 from the germline V gene are KGHSH and LQKENI. V was clipped by 5 bases and J by 6 bases, with 17 bases between them. The CDR3 sequence is 15 residues long. For the CDR3, the DNA is TGTGCCAGCTCAGCCCAAGGGCTAGCAGGAAACATTCAGTACTTC. Translation: CASSAQGLAGNIQYF.

The CDR3 region is CASSFGLAAYNEQFF. The DNA of the CDR3 is TGTGCCAGCAGTTTTGGACTAGCGGCCTACAATGAGCAGTTCTTC. The gene calls are TRBV28 and TRBJ2-1; TRBD2 matches 10 bases. The CDR3 has 15 residues. The germline V gene encodes CDR1 MDHEN and CDR2 SYDVKM. V lost 3 bases and J lost 2; bases outside the gene matches: 1.

The chain is built from TRBV28 and TRBJ2-5; 8 bases fit TRBD1. V shed 7 bases and J 2 bases; nucleotides not matched to a gene: 9. The CDR3 has 15 residues. The germline CDR1 and CDR2 sequences are MDHEN and SYDVKM. The CDR3 sequence: CASTTIQGGQETQYF. The CDR3, as DNA: TGTGCCAGCACGACAATACAGGGGGGACAAGAGACCCAGTACTTC.

The chain carries TRBV5-5 and TRBJ2-3; D uncertain. Trimming removed 5 bases from V and 0 bases from J, with 7 bases in between. The germline CDR1 and CDR2 sequences are SGHKS and YYEKEE (reference sequence). The CDR3 has 13 residues. For the CDR3, the DNA is TGTGCCAGCAGTCGAACTAGCACAGATACGCAGTATTTT. This gives the protein CASSRTSTDTQYF.

The chain joins TRBV5-6 to TRBJ1-2; D may be TRBD1 (6 bases). The germline V and J ends were trimmed by 6 bases and 4 bases, with 16 bases remaining between them. This CDR3 is 14 amino acids long. Germline lookup yields CDR1 SGHDT and CDR2 YYEEEE. For the CDR3, the DNA is TGTGCCAGCAAGCTAGAGGGCAGGGGCTATGGCTACACCTTC. As protein: CASKLEGRGYGYTF.

V and J are TRBV19 and TRBJ1-1, with D unresolved. The CDR3 sequence is 15 residues long. Germline-derived CDR1 and CDR2 are LNHDA and SQIVND (reference sequence). The ends were cut back, 3 bases at V and 5 bases at J, with 16 bases in the middle. The CDR3, as DNA: TGTGCCAGTAGTATCGGCACCGACCGGAGGACTGAAGCTTTCTTT. Translation: CASSIGTDRRTEAFF.

V is TRBV5-1 and J is TRBJ2-5; 10 bases agree with TRBD2. In germline, CDR1 is SGHRS, CDR2 YFSETQ. V lost 0 bases and J lost 3; bases outside the gene matches: 2. This CDR3 is built from 15 residues. CDR3 nucleotide sequence: TGCGCCAGCAGCTTGGTTCTAGCGGGAGAAGAGACCCAGTACTTC. Amino acid sequence: CASSLVLAGEETQYF.

The chain uses TRBV19 and TRBJ2-7; 9 bases fit TRBD1. The CDR3 spans 19 residues. Germline V gene lookup returns CDR1 LNHDA and CDR2 SQIVND (reference sequence). The V segment lost 2 bases and the J segment 4 bases; nucleotides outside the gene matches: 18. CDR3 in DNA: TGTGCCAGTAGTATAAGTCACAGCGGGACAGGGACCAAACGATACGAGCAGTACTTC. This translates into CASSISHSGTGTKRYEQYF.

This chain joins TRBV7-2 and TRBJ2-3, with TRBD2 matching 7 bases. Germline V gives CDR1 SGHTA, CDR2 FQGNSA. The CDR3 has 16 amino acids. V was clipped by 1 base and J by 0 bases; unmatched bases: 4. CDR3 residues: CASSLGGSGSTDTQYF. The CDR3 region has the DNA TGTGCCAGCAGCTTAGGAGGTAGCGGGAGCACAGATACGCAGTATTTT.

A single count supports this clone. The rearrangement uses TRBV14 and TRBJ2-3, with TRBD1 matching over 9 bases. The V gene end was trimmed by 3 bases and the J gene end by 6 bases; junction bases not matched to a gene: 4. Germline lookup yields CDR1 SGHDN and CDR2 FVKESK. The CDR3 extends over 14 amino acids. CDR3 DNA sequence: TGTGCCAGCAGCCAGGGACAGGGTTTGGATACGCAGTATTTT. It codes for CASSQGQGLDTQYF.

The chain is built from TRBV6-1 and TRBJ1-1; D is perhaps TRBD1 (6 bases). The CDR3 contains 17 residues. Deletions cut 3 bases from V and 9 bases from J, with 26 bases between. Germline loops: CDR1 MNHNS, CDR2 SASEGT. The CDR3 reads CASSERGAAATNNKAFF. Written as DNA, the CDR3 is TGTGCCAGCAGTGAGCGGGGGGCGGCCGCGACGAACAATAAAGCTTTCTTT.

For the CDR3, the DNA is TGTGCCAGCAGCCTCGGGGGACAGCCCCAGCATTTT. Its translation: CASSLGGQPQHF. V and J are TRBV7-9 and TRBJ1-5; TRBD1 might be the D (5 bases). CDR1 is SEHNR, CDR2 FQNEAQ, per germline (reference sequence). V lost 5 bases, J lost 7 bases, and 9 bases lay in between. This CDR3 spans 12 amino acids.

This clone was detected a few times. This sequence joins TRBV6-5 and TRBJ1-2; 7 bases map to TRBD1. The CDR3 runs 15 residues. J lost 6 bases, V lost 6 bases, and 13 bases had no gene match. CDR1 is MNHEY, CDR2 SVGAGI, per germline. This CDR3 reads CASRADRDPRHGYTF. CDR3 nucleotide sequence: TGTGCCAGCAGAGCCGACAGGGATCCTCGGCATGGCTACACCTTC.

This clone was detected only a few times. The chain carries TRBV6-1 and TRBJ2-3; a weak D match, TRBD2 (5 bases). V dropped 7 bases and J dropped 8 bases, with 19 bases sitting between them. CDR3 length equals 14 residues. In germline, CDR1 is MNHNS, CDR2 SASEGT. CDR3 nucleotides: TGTGCCAGCACCATACCTAGCCTATACCCTACGCAGTATTTT. Encoded protein: CASTIPSLYPTQYF.

The chain employs TRBV6-5 and TRBJ2-7, with D possibly being TRBD1 (6 bases). This CDR3 is 14 amino acids long. CDR1 and CDR2 from the germline V gene are MNHEY and SVGAGI. V was pared by 7 bases and J by 4 bases, with 17 bases between. CDR3 coding DNA: TGTGCCAGCAACCCTGGACAGCCCCCGTACGAGCAGTACTTC. Translation gives CASNPGQPPYEQYF.

The CDR3 region has the DNA TGTGCCAGCGCGACACCAGGCAACACTGAAGCTTTCTTT. It yields the protein CASATPGNTEAFF. The chain joins TRBV28 to TRBJ1-1; no clear D. The germline V gene has CDR1 MDHEN and CDR2 SYDVKM. Trimming took 8 bases from V and 2 from J, leaving 12 bases between them. The CDR3 is made up of 13 amino acids.

Comment on this clone: Other DNA sequences within the sample encode an identical CDR3. V gene TRBV10-3 combines with J gene TRBJ2-7; TRBD1 agrees at 8 bases. The CDR3 covers 14 residues. Germline assignment: CDR1 ENHRY and CDR2 SYGVKD. The V and J ends lost 6 bases and 0 bases, in that order; junction bases with no gene match: 4. This CDR3 is CAIRPTGDSYEQYF. The DNA for the CDR3 is TGTGCCATCAGACCGACAGGGGACTCCTACGAGCAGTACTTC.

The rearrangement links TRBV10-2 to TRBJ2-7, with a tentative D call TRBD2 (7 bases). V was trimmed by 6 bases and J by 6 bases, leaving 15 bases between them. This CDR3 has 13 residues. CDR1 and CDR2 from the germline V gene are WSHSY and SAAADI. In DNA form, the CDR3 reads TGCGCCAGCAGGGGGGGGGCCGGAGGCGAGCAGTACTTC. It codes for CASRGGAGGEQYF.

The chain links TRBV9 to TRBJ2-1; 15 bases match TRBD2. CDR1 and CDR2 (germline): SGDLS, YYNGEE. The CDR3 sequence is 18 residues long. V lost 4 bases to trimming and J lost 4 bases; unmatched junction nucleotides: 9. The CDR3 DNA is TGTGCCAGCAGCCAGGGAGGACTAGCGGGAGGGAGTTACAATGAGCAGTTCTTC. Its translation: CASSQGGLAGGSYNEQFF.

This chain joins TRBV7-2 and TRBJ1-4; D may be TRBD1 (6 bases). Germline V gene sequence: CDR1 SGHTA, CDR2 FQGNSA. This CDR3 has 15 residues. V was trimmed by 5 bases and J by 3 bases, leaving 13 bases between them. For the CDR3, the DNA is TGTGCCAGCAGCCCCAGACAGGCGGCTAATGAAAAACTGTTTTTT. Its translation is CASSPRQAANEKLFF.

This rearrangement joins TRBV11-3 to TRBJ2-2; tentative D call: TRBD2 (6 bases). CDR1 and CDR2 from the germline V gene are SGHNT and YENEEA. The CDR3 loop spans 15 amino acids. V gave up 3 bases and J gave up 7 bases, with 15 bases separating them. The DNA for the CDR3 is TGTGCCAGCAGCTTGGGACTTGTACGTGGCGGGGAGCTGTTTTTT. Its protein product is CASSLGLVRGGELFF.

This rearrangement joins TRBV5-6 to TRBJ2-7; unclear D gene. Looked up from germline, CDR1 is SGHDT and CDR2 is YYEEEE. V lost 0 bases, J lost 2 bases, and 6 bases lay in between. The CDR3 sequence is 13 residues long. The CDR3 is CASSLGGPYEQYF. The CDR3 nucleotides read TGTGCCAGCAGCTTGGGCGGCCCCTACGAGCAGTACTTC.

The V call is TRBV7-3, the J call TRBJ2-1, with 8 bases identical to TRBD2. The CDR3 is made up of 16 amino acids. J gave up 4 bases and V 1 base, and 6 bases lay outside the gene matches. From germline, CDR1 is SGHTA and CDR2 FQGTGA. CDR3 coding DNA: TGTGCCAGCAGCTTAAGTCTACTAGCGGCTTACAATGAGCAGTTCTTC. Residues: CASSLSLLAAYNEQFF.

The V gene is TRBV9, the J gene TRBJ1-2; perhaps TRBD1 as D (6 bases). Germline values: CDR1 SGDLS, CDR2 YYNGEE. V lost 0 bases and J lost 8, with 17 bases in between. The CDR3 is 15 residues long. CDR3 sequence reads: CASSVETGFVKGYTF. DNA for the CDR3: TGTGCCAGCAGCGTAGAGACAGGTTTTGTGAAAGGCTACACCTTC.

The gene calls are TRBV4-1 and TRBJ1-6; 8 bases are a match to TRBD1. J gave up 1 base and V 4 bases, and 12 bases lay outside the gene matches. CDR1 is MGHRA, CDR2 YSYEKL, per germline. The CDR3 has 19 amino acids. The chain's CDR3 is CASSPNTDRGSSYNSPLHF. In DNA form, the CDR3 reads TGCGCCAGCAGCCCGAACACCGACAGGGGATCATCCTATAATTCACCCCTCCACTTT.

V gene TRBV28 combines with J gene TRBJ2-7, with D unclear. V was cut by 5 bases and J by 6 bases, with 11 bases left in between. Germline CDR1 is MDHEN and CDR2 is SYDVKM. This CDR3 spans 12 amino acids. The CDR3 bases are TGTGCCAGCAGTCCCCCCCATAGCGAGCAGTACTTC. This sequence encodes CASSPPHSEQYF.

This chain connects TRBV7-9 to TRBJ2-1, with D possibly matching TRBD1 (6 bases). The CDR3 is 15 residues long. Trimming took 6 bases from V and 1 from J, leaving 13 bases between them. CDR1 SEHNR and CDR2 FQNEAQ come from the germline V gene (reference sequence). The CDR3 sequence: CASSPHRVSYNEQFF. CDR3 DNA sequence: TGTGCCAGCAGTCCCCACAGGGTATCCTACAATGAGCAGTTCTTC.

This chain joins TRBV18 and TRBJ1-1; D may be TRBD1 (5 bases). This CDR3 has 10 amino acids. Deletions cut 5 bases from V and 7 bases from J, with 5 bases between. Germline-derived CDR1 and CDR2 are KGHSH and LQKENI. The CDR3 loop is CASSRGEAFF. For the CDR3, the DNA is TGTGCCAGCTCAAGGGGTGAAGCTTTCTTT.